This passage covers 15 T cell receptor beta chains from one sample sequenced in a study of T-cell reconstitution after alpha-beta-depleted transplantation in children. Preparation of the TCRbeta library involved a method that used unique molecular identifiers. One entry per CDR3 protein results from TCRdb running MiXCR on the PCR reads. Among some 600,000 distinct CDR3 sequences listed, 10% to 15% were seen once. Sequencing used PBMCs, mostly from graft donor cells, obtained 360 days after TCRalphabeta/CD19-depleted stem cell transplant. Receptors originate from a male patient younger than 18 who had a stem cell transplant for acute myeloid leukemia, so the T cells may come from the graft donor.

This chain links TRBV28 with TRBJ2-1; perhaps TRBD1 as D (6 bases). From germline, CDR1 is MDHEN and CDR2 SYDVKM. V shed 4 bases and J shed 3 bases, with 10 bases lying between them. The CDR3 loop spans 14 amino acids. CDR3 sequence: CASSSDRDYNEQFF. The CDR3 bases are TGTGCCAGCAGTTCGGACAGAGACTACAATGAGCAGTTCTTC.

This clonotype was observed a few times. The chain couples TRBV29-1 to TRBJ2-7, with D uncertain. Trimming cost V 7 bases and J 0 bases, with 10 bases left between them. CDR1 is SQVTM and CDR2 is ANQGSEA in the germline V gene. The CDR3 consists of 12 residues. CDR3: CSGDGPSYEQYF. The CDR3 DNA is TGCAGCGGTGACGGTCCCTCCTACGAGCAGTACTTC.

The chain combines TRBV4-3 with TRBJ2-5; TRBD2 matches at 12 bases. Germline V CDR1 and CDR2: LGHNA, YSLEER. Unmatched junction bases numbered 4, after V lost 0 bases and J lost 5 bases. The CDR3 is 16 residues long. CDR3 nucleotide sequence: TGCGCCAGCAGCCAAGAAACTAGCGGGAGGTGGGAGACCCAGTACTTC. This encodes CASSQETSGRWETQYF.

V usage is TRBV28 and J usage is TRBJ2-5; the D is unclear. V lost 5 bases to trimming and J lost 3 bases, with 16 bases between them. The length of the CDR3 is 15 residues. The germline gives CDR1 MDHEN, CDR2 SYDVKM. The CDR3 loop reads CASSTTSETKETQYF. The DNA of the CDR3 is TGTGCCAGCAGTACCACGTCCGAGACAAAAGAGACCCAGTACTTC.

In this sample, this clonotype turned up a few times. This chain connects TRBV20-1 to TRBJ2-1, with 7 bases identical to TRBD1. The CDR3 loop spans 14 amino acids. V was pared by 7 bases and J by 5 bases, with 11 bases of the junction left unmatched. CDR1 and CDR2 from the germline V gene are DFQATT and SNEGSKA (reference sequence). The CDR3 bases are TGCAGTGGGGTCACCGGGACAGCGAACAATGAGCAGTTCTTC. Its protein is CSGVTGTANNEQFF.

In DNA form, the CDR3 reads TGTGCCAGCAGTCCAGTGGCTAGCGGGATCTATGAGCAGTTCTTC. It yields the protein CASSPVASGIYEQFF. The genes are TRBV6-1 and TRBJ2-1; the match to TRBD2 covers 9 bases. With 5 bases clipped from V and 8 bases from J, the junction kept 10 bases outside the gene matches. Germline V gene data show CDR1 as MNHNS and CDR2 as SASEGT. The CDR3 has 15 residues.

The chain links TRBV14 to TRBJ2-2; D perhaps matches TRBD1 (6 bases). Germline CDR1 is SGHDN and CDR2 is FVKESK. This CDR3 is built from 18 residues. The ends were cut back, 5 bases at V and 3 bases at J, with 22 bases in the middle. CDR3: CASSAFTPAQGYTGELFF. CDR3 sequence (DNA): TGTGCCAGCAGCGCATTCACTCCGGCACAGGGATACACCGGGGAGCTGTTTTTT.

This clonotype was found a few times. The CDR3 region has the DNA TGTGCCAGCTCACCACCCGCGGGGGTTGAAGCTTTCTTT. As protein: CASSPPAGVEAFF. This chain joins TRBV18 and TRBJ1-1; D possibly corresponds to TRBD1 (5 bases). V lost 0 bases and J 7 bases, leaving 9 bases between the germline ends. CDR3 length: 13 amino acids. Per the germline V gene, CDR1 is KGHSH and CDR2 is LQKENI.

CDR3 loop: CAITDRGRWGTDTQYF. CDR3 nucleotides: TGTGCCATCACTGATCGGGGGCGCTGGGGCACAGATACGCAGTATTTT. The chain recombines TRBV10-3 with TRBJ2-3; TRBD1 or TRBD2 may be the D gene (6 bases each). CDR1 and CDR2 (germline): ENHRY, SYGVKD. Trimming removed 7 bases from V and 1 base from J, with 18 bases in between. The CDR3 extends over 16 amino acids.

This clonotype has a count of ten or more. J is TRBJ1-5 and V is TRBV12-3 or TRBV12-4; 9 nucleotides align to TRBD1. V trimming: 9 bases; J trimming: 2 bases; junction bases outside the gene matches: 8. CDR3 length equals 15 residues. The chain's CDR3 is CASTQTGGGNQPQHF. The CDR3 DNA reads TGTGCCAGTACCCAAACAGGGGGCGGCAATCAGCCCCAGCATTTT.

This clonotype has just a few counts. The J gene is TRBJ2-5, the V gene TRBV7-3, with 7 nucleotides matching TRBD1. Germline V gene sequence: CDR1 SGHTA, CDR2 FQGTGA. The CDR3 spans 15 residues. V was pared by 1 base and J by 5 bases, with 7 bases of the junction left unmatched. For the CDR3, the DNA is TGTGCCAGCAGCTTAAGAGGGCAGGGGGAGGAGACCCAGTACTTC. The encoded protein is CASSLRGQGEETQYF.

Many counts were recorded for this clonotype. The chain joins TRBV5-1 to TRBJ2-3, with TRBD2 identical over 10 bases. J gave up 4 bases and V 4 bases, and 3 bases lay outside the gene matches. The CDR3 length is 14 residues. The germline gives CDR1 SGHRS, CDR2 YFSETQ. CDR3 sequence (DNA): TGCGCCAGCAGCCTGAGCGGGAGGGCAGATACGCAGTATTTT. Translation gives CASSLSGRADTQYF. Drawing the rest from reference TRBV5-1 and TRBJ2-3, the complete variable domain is KAGVTQTPRYLIKTRGQQVTLSCSPISGHRSVSWYQQTPGQGLQFLFEYFSETQRNKGNFPGRFSGRQFSNSRSEMNVSTLELGDSALYLCASSLSGRADTQYFGPGTRLTVL.

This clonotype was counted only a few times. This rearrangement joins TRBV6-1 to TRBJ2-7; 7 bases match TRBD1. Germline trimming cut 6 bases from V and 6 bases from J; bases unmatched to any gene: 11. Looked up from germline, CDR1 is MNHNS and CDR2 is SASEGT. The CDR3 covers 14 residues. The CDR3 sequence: CASSPLGAGGEQYF. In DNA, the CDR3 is TGTGCCAGCAGCCCTCTCGGGGCAGGGGGCGAGCAGTACTTC.

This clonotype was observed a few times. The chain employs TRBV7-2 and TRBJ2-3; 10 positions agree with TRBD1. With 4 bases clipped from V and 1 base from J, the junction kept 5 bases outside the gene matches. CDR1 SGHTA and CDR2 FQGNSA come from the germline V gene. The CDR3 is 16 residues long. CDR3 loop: CASSWDRGHGTDTQYF. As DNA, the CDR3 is TGTGCCAGCAGCTGGGACAGGGGTCATGGCACAGATACGCAGTATTTT.

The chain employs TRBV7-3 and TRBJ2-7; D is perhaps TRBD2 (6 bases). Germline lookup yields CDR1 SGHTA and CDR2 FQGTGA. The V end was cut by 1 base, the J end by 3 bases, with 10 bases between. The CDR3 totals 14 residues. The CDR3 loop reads CASSLRPSVYEQYF. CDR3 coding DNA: TGTGCCAGCAGCTTAAGACCTAGCGTCTACGAGCAGTACTTC.